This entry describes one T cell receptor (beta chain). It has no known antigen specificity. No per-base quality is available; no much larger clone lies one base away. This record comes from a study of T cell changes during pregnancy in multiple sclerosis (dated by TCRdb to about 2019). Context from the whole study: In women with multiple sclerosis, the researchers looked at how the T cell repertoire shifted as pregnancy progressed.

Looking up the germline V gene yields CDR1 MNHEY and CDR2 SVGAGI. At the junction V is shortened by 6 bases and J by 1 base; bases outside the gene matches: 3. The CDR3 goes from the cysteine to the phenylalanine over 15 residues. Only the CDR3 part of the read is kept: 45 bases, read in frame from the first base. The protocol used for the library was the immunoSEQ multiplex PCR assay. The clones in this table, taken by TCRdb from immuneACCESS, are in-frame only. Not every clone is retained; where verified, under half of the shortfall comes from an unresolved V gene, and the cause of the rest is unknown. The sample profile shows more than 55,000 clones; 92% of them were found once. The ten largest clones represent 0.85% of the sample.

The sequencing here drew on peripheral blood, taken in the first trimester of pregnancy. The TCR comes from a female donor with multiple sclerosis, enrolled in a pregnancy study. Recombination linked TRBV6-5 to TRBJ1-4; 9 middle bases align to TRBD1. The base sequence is TGTGCCAGCAGGGGACAGGGAGGAACTAATGAAAAACTGTTTTTT. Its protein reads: CASRGQGGTNEKLFF.